This is a list of T cell receptor beta chains from one sample in a study of OX40 agonist ivuxolimab in advanced cancers. The assay was immunoSEQ multiplex PCR, and TCRdb's table has in-frame clones only and misses some. The data hold about 77,000 clones, with about 85% observed a single time. The starting material was CD4+ or CD8+ T cells sorted from blood, obtained in a trial of the OX40 agonist ivuxolimab. All receptors derive from an adult with an advanced solid tumor such as melanoma, head and neck, liver or kidney cancer. Both conserved end residues are part of each CDR3. D genes are given only for firm matches. Rows may omit the clone size; those that give it use once, few, many or a size class.

j_gene: TRBJ1-5; v_gene: TRBV6-5; abundance: .; len: 15; d_gene: .; CDR3nt: TGTGCCAGCAGTTACTCTTGGGAGGCGGGACAGCCCCAGCATTTT; CDR3aa: CASSYSWEAGQPQHF
j_gene: TRBJ2-5; v_gene: TRBV6-5; abundance: .; len: 13; d_gene: .; CDR3nt: TGTGCCAGCAGTTATGACAGGCAAGAGACCCAGTACTTC; CDR3aa: CASSYDRQETQYF
j_gene: TRBJ2-1; v_gene: TRBV4-1; abundance: .; len: 16; d_gene: .; CDR3nt: TGCGCCAGCAGCCAAGAGGGCGGGGGCTACTACAATGAGCAGTTCTTC; CDR3aa: CASSQEGGGYYNEQFF
j_gene: TRBJ2-1; v_gene: TRBV5-1; abundance: .; len: 14; d_gene: TRBD2; CDR3nt: TGCGCCAGCAGCTTGCGGGGGGGAACGAATGAGCAGTTCTTC; CDR3aa: CASSLRGGTNEQFF
j_gene: TRBJ1-4; v_gene: TRBV30; abundance: .; len: 15; d_gene: TRBD1; CDR3nt: TGTGCCTGGAGTGTAGGGACAGGGGTTTTGGAAAAACTGTTTTTT; CDR3aa: CAWSVGTGVLEKLFF
j_gene: TRBJ1-1; v_gene: TRBV6-6; abundance: .; len: 15; d_gene: TRBD1; CDR3nt: TGTGCCAGCAGCAGCAGGGGGCGGGGGAACACTGAAGCTTTCTTT; CDR3aa: CASSSRGRGNTEAFF
j_gene: TRBJ1-4; v_gene: TRBV6-5; abundance: .; len: 16; d_gene: TRBD1; CDR3nt: TGTGCCAGCAGTTACTCGGGTGGCAGGGGGCTTGAAAAACTGTTTTTT; CDR3aa: CASSYSGGRGLEKLFF
j_gene: TRBJ2-3; v_gene: TRBV19; abundance: .; len: 13; d_gene: TRBD1; CDR3nt: TGTGCCAGTCACGGACAGGGGACAGATACGCAGTATTTT; CDR3aa: CASHGQGTDTQYF
j_gene: TRBJ2-3; v_gene: TRBV25-1; abundance: .; len: 18; d_gene: TRBD1; CDR3nt: TGTGCCAGCAGTAAACTATATGGTGGACAGGGGGCTGTGAGTACGCAGTATTTT; CDR3aa: CASSKLYGGQGAVSTQYF
j_gene: TRBJ2-1; v_gene: TRBV11-3; abundance: .; len: 14; d_gene: .; CDR3nt: TGTGCCAGCAGCTCCACAAACAGGGTTGATGAGCAGTTCTTC; CDR3aa: CASSSTNRVDEQFF
j_gene: TRBJ1-2; v_gene: TRBV4-1; abundance: once; len: 17; d_gene: TRBD1; CDR3nt: TGCGCCAGCAGCCAAGCGGCTCGGGACAGTTTTAACTATGGCTACACCTTC; CDR3aa: CASSQAARDSFNYGYTF
j_gene: TRBJ1-5; v_gene: TRBV6-1; abundance: .; len: 18; d_gene: .; CDR3nt: TGTGCCAGCAGCGAACGCCCGGGCAGCAGAAAGACGAATCAGCCCCAGCATTTT; CDR3aa: CASSERPGSRKTNQPQHF
j_gene: TRBJ2-4; v_gene: TRBV18; abundance: .; len: 15; d_gene: .; CDR3nt: TGTGCCAGCTCACCCAACAGTGATGCCAAAAACATTCAGTACTTC; CDR3aa: CASSPNSDAKNIQYF
j_gene: TRBJ2-2; v_gene: TRBV7-2; abundance: .; len: 17; d_gene: TRBD2; CDR3nt: TGTGCCAGCAGCTGGGTGACTAGCGGGCGGGGCACCGGGGAGCTGTTTTTT; CDR3aa: CASSWVTSGRGTGELFF
j_gene: TRBJ1-2; v_gene: TRBV7-2; abundance: .; len: 13; d_gene: .; CDR3nt: TGTGCCAGCAGCTCCCGACAGCTCTATGGCTACACCTTC; CDR3aa: CASSSRQLYGYTF
j_gene: TRBJ2-2; v_gene: TRBV7-2; abundance: .; len: 14; d_gene: .; CDR3nt: TGTGCCAGCAGCCCGGGCCTTGGGGCCGGGGAGCTGTTTTTT; CDR3aa: CASSPGLGAGELFF
j_gene: TRBJ2-3; v_gene: TRBV10-2; abundance: .; len: 10; d_gene: .; CDR3nt: TGCGCCAGCGGGACCAATACTAGGAATTTT; CDR3aa: CASGTNTRNF
j_gene: TRBJ1-2; v_gene: TRBV4-3; abundance: .; len: 18; d_gene: .; CDR3nt: TGCGCCAGCAGCCCAAACGACTTCCGGAGCAGGGGATCCTATGGCTACACCTTC; CDR3aa: CASSPNDFRSRGSYGYTF
j_gene: TRBJ2-3; v_gene: TRBV6-5; abundance: .; len: 14; d_gene: TRBD2; CDR3nt: TGTGCCAGCAGTTACTCAGCGGGATCAGATACGCAGTATTTT; CDR3aa: CASSYSAGSDTQYF
j_gene: TRBJ1-2; v_gene: TRBV5-1; abundance: .; len: 14; d_gene: TRBD1; CDR3nt: TGCGCCAGCAGCCTAGGGGGACAGGACTATGGCTACACCTTC; CDR3aa: CASSLGGQDYGYTF
j_gene: TRBJ1-1; v_gene: TRBV5-1; abundance: few; len: 13; d_gene: .; CDR3nt: TGCGCCAGCAGCTTGGGGGCAAACACTGAAGCTTTCTTT; CDR3aa: CASSLGANTEAFF
j_gene: TRBJ2-7; v_gene: TRBV7-2; abundance: .; len: 15; d_gene: TRBD2; CDR3nt: TGTGCCAGCAGCTCGCAACTAGCGGGGGGCCACGAGCAGTACTTC; CDR3aa: CASSSQLAGGHEQYF
j_gene: TRBJ1-1; v_gene: TRBV5-5; abundance: .; len: 14; d_gene: .; CDR3nt: TGTGCCAGCAGCTGGCGCGGGACGAACACTGAAGCTTTCTTT; CDR3aa: CASSWRGTNTEAFF
j_gene: TRBJ2-3; v_gene: TRBV30; abundance: .; len: 11; d_gene: TRBD2; CDR3nt: TGTGCCTGGAGCACGGGAGGGACGCAGTATTTT; CDR3aa: CAWSTGGTQYF
j_gene: TRBJ2-3; v_gene: TRBV7-9; abundance: .; len: 17; d_gene: TRBD2; CDR3nt: TGTGCCAGCAGCTCCCGAGGCGCGGGGGGAGAAACAGATACGCAGTATTTT; CDR3aa: CASSSRGAGGETDTQYF
j_gene: TRBJ2-6; v_gene: TRBV15; abundance: .; len: 15; d_gene: .; CDR3nt: TGTGCCACCAGCGTCGACCGTTTGGGTACCAACGTCCTGACTTTC; CDR3aa: CATSVDRLGTNVLTF
j_gene: TRBJ2-7; v_gene: TRBV7-9; abundance: .; len: 17; d_gene: .; CDR3nt: TGTGCCAGCAGCTTCCGACAGGACCAATTGACCTCCTACGAGCAGTACTTC; CDR3aa: CASSFRQDQLTSYEQYF
j_gene: TRBJ2-1; v_gene: TRBV9; abundance: .; len: 16; d_gene: TRBD2; CDR3nt: TGTGCCAGCAGCGTAGCAAGCGGGGGGGCTTCTAATGAGCAGTTCTTC; CDR3aa: CASSVASGGASNEQFF
j_gene: TRBJ1-1; v_gene: TRBV7-9; abundance: .; len: 15; d_gene: .; CDR3nt: TGTGCCCACGGTGGGGAGGGTATGGGGCCAGGAGCAGCTTTCTTT; CDR3aa: CAHGGEGMGPGAAFF
j_gene: TRBJ1-1; v_gene: TRBV6-5; abundance: once; len: 13; d_gene: .; CDR3nt: TGTGCCAGCAGTTACTCAAGGGACACTGAAGCTTTCTTT; CDR3aa: CASSYSRDTEAFF
j_gene: TRBJ1-2; v_gene: TRBV6-1; abundance: few; len: 12; d_gene: .; CDR3nt: TGTGCCAGCAGGAGGGAGATCTATGGCTACACCTTC; CDR3aa: CASRREIYGYTF
j_gene: TRBJ1-6; v_gene: TRBV7-8; abundance: few; len: 14; d_gene: .; CDR3nt: TGTGCCACCAGCCCCGGGGGCTCGGATTCACCCCTCCACTTT; CDR3aa: CATSPGGSDSPLHF
j_gene: TRBJ2-5; v_gene: TRBV6-5; abundance: .; len: 15; d_gene: .; CDR3nt: TGTGCCAGCAGAAAATCAGGTCAGAACCAAGAGACCCAGTACTTC; CDR3aa: CASRKSGQNQETQYF
j_gene: TRBJ2-3; v_gene: TRBV7-6; abundance: .; len: 16; d_gene: TRBD1; CDR3nt: TGTGCCAGCAGCTTAGGTTTGGTCAGGGGGCTCGATACGCAGTATTTT; CDR3aa: CASSLGLVRGLDTQYF
j_gene: TRBJ1-3; v_gene: TRBV7-9; abundance: once; len: 14; d_gene: .; CDR3nt: TGTGCCAGCGACCAGAGGGGGGGTGGAAACACCATATATTTT; CDR3aa: CASDQRGGGNTIYF
j_gene: TRBJ2-2; v_gene: TRBV4-2; abundance: medium-sized; len: 14; d_gene: TRBD1; CDR3nt: TGTGCCAGCAGCCAAGAACAGGGGGCCGGGGAGCTGTTTTTT; CDR3aa: CASSQEQGAGELFF
j_gene: TRBJ2-5; v_gene: TRBV7-9; abundance: once; len: 14; d_gene: TRBD2; CDR3nt: TGTGCCAGCAGCCTAGCGGGAGGGCAAGAGACCCAGTACTTC; CDR3aa: CASSLAGGQETQYF
j_gene: TRBJ1-2; v_gene: TRBV5-8; abundance: few; len: 16; d_gene: .; CDR3nt: TGTGCCAGCAGCTTGAGTTTGGGGGGCGGGCCGGATGGCTACACCTTC; CDR3aa: CASSLSLGGGPDGYTF